Listed below are T cell receptor beta chains from one sample, sequenced in a study of identical twins. TCRdb re-called the 5' RACE reads with MiXCR, one entry per CDR3 protein. The table lists hundreds of thousands of distinct CDR3 sequences, over 12% of them singletons. The sample comprised memory (CD45RO+) T cells sorted from blood. All receptors come from a woman aged 18-35 years in good health. CDR3s include the opening cysteine and the closing phenylalanine or tryptophan. A D gene is named only where the DNA matches it firmly. Some rows have no size entry. The others give once, few or many, or a class for an expanded clone.

clone_size d_call j_call v_call cdr3_aa cdr3_nt
- TRBD2 TRBJ2-7 TRBV6-1 CASSARSGGGSYEQYF TGTGCCAGCAGCGCCCGGAGTGGGGGGGGCTCCTACGAGCAGTACTTC
- TRBD2 TRBJ2-3 TRBV7-2 CASSLSGRAFTDTQYF TGTGCCAGCAGCCTTAGCGGGAGGGCCTTTACAGATACGCAGTATTTT
few - TRBJ2-5 TRBV18 CASSPMASVETQYF TGTGCCAGCTCACCTATGGCGTCAGTAGAGACCCAGTACTTC
few - TRBJ1-2 TRBV10-3 CAISHDLGYGYTF TGTGCCATCAGTCATGATTTAGGCTATGGCTACACCTTC
few - TRBJ2-3 TRBV5-6 CASIRIGTDTQYF TGTGCCAGCATCCGAATAGGAACAGATACGCAGTATTTT
many - TRBJ1-2 TRBV5-1 CASRGLSAPANYGYTF TGCGCCAGCAGAGGCCTTTCGGCCCCAGCTAACTATGGCTACACCTTC
- TRBD1 TRBJ1-2 TRBV6-1 CASIRGGTGDGYTF TGTGCCAGCATTCGAGGGGGGACAGGTGATGGCTACACCTTC
few - TRBJ2-7 TRBV5-1 CASSLAALGYEQYF TGCGCCAGCAGCTTGGCTGCCCTTGGCTACGAGCAGTACTTC
many - TRBJ2-7 TRBV6-1 CASNTNEQYF TGTGCCTCCAACACCAACGAGCAGTACTTC
- TRBD2 TRBJ2-1 TRBV29-1 CSGRISGRRSYNEQFF TGCAGCGGACGAATCAGCGGGAGAAGGTCCTACAATGAGCAGTTCTTC
many - TRBJ2-1 TRBV2 CASSGDNEQFF TGTGCCAGCAGTGGGGACAATGAGCAGTTCTTC
- - TRBJ2-5 TRBV5-5 CASSLRQPTGYEGETQYF TGTGCCAGCAGCTTGCGGCAACCGACAGGTTATGAAGGAGAGACCCAGTACTTC
- TRBD2 TRBJ2-1 TRBV20-1 CSAIAGAHNEQFF TGCAGTGCGATAGCGGGAGCGCACAATGAGCAGTTCTTC
few TRBD1 TRBJ2-7 TRBV28 CASTGQGKQYF TGTGCCAGCACCGGACAGGGCAAGCAGTACTTC
few TRBD1 TRBJ2-1 TRBV29-1 CSVWAGQGRNEQFF TGCAGCGTCTGGGCGGGACAGGGTAGGAATGAGCAGTTCTTC
few TRBD2 TRBJ2-3 TRBV7-2 CASSVLGTSADTQYF TGTGCCAGCAGCGTTCTCGGGACTAGTGCGGATACGCAGTATTTT
few - TRBJ2-2 TRBV6-6 CASREANTGELFF TGTGCCAGCAGGGAGGCTAACACCGGGGAGCTGTTTTTT
many TRBD1 TRBJ1-2 TRBV6-1 CASSKQGNYGYTF TGTGCCAGCAGTAAACAGGGGAACTATGGCTACACCTTC
many - TRBJ2-1 TRBV15 CATSLRGEQFF TGTGCCACCAGTCTTAGGGGTGAGCAGTTCTTC
- - TRBJ2-6 TRBV19 CASKGVGSGANVLTF TGTGCCAGTAAAGGCGTAGGCTCTGGGGCCAACGTCCTGACTTTC
many TRBD1 TRBJ2-2 TRBV10-3 CAISDDRAHTGELFF TGTGCCATCAGTGACGACAGGGCCCACACCGGGGAGCTGTTTTTT
- TRBD2 TRBJ2-3 TRBV7-9 CASSLLAGATDTQYF TGTGCCAGCAGCTTACTAGCGGGGGCCACAGATACGCAGTATTTT
many - TRBJ1-1 TRBV12-3/TRBV12-4 CASSLRDLSAFF TGTGCCAGCAGTTTAAGGGATCTTTCGGCTTTCTTT
- - TRBJ1-1 TRBV5-1 CASSLQGQNTEAFF TGCGCCAGCAGCTTACAAGGACAGAACACTGAAGCTTTCTTT
many - TRBJ2-5 TRBV7-2 CASSKNSGETQYF TGTGCCAGCAGTAAAAACTCAGGAGAGACCCAGTACTTC
- - TRBJ1-1 TRBV9 CASSVTSRRVVLNTEAFF TGTGCCAGCAGCGTAACCAGCCGGCGAGTCGTATTGAACACTGAAGCTTTCTTT
- TRBD2 TRBJ2-5 TRBV20-1 CSATSGGQETQYF TGCAGTGCGACTAGCGGGGGGCAAGAGACCCAGTACTTC
- - TRBJ2-3 TRBV7-9 CASSTGPRVFTDTQYF TGTGCCAGCAGCACCGGCCCCAGGGTTTTCACAGATACGCAGTATTTT
many - TRBJ2-5 TRBV5-8 CASSLGTRARETQYF TGTGCCAGCAGCCTCGGGACCCGGGCGCGCGAGACCCAGTACTTC
few - TRBJ1-2 TRBV28 CASSLLSKEGYTF TGTGCCAGCAGTTTATTATCCAAGGAAGGCTACACCTTC
few - TRBJ2-7 TRBV12-3/TRBV12-4 CASSTSYEQYF TGTGCCAGCAGTACGTCCTACGAGCAGTACTTC